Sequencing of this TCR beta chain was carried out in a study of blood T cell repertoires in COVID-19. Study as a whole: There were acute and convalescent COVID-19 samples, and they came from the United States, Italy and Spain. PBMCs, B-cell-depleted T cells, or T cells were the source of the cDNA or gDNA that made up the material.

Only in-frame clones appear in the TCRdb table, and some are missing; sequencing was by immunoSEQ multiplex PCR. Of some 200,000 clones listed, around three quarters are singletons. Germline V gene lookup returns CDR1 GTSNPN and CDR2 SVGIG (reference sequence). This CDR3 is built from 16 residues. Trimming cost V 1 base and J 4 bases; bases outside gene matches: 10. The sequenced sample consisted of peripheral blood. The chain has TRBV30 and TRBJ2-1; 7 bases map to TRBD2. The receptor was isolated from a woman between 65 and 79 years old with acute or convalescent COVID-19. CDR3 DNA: TGTGCCTGGAGTGAAGCGACTAGCATTGCTTACAATGAGCAGTTCTTC. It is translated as CAWSEATSIAYNEQFF. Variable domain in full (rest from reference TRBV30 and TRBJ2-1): SQTIHQWPATLVQPVGSPLSLECTVEGTSNPNLYWYRQAAGRGLQLLFYSVGIGQISSEVPQNLSASRPQDRQFILSSKKLLLSDSGFYLCAWSEATSIAYNEQFFGPGTRLTVL.